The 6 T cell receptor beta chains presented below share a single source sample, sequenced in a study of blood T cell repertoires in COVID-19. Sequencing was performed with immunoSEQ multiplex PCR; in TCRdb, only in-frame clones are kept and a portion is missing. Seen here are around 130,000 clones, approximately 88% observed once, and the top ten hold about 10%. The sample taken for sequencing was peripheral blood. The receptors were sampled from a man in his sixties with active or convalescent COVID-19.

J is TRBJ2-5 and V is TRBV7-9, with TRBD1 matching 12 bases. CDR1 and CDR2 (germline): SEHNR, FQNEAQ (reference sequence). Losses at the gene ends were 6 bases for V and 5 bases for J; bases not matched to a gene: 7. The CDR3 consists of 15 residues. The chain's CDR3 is CASRTGTGGLETQYF. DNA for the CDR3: TGTGCCAGCAGAACAGGGACAGGGGGCCTGGAGACCCAGTACTTC.

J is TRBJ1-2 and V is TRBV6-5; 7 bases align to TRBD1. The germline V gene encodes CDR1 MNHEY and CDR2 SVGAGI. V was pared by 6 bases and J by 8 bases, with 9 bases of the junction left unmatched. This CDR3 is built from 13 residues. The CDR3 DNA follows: TGTGCCAGCAGACTGACAGGGTCGAACGGCTACACCTTC. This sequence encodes CASRLTGSNGYTF.

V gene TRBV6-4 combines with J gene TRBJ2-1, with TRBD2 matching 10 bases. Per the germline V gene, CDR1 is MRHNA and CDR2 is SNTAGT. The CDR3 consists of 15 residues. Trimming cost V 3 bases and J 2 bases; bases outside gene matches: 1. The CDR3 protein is CASSETSGAYNEQFF. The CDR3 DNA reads TGTGCCAGCAGTGAAACTAGCGGGGCCTACAATGAGCAGTTCTTC.

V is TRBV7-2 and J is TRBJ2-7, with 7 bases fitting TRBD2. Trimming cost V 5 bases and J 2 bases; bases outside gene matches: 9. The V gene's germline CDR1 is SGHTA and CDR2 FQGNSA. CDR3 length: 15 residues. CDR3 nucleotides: TGTGCCAGCAGCCAAGAGCGGGGCTCAACCTACGAGCAGTACTTC. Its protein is CASSQERGSTYEQYF.

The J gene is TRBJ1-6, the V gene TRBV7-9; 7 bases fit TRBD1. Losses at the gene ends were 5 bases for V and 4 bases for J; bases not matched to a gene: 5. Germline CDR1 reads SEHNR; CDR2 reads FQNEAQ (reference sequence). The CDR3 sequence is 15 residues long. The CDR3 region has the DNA TGTGCCAGCAGCCTCCAACAGGGGTATAATTCACCCCTCCACTTT. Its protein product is CASSLQQGYNSPLHF.

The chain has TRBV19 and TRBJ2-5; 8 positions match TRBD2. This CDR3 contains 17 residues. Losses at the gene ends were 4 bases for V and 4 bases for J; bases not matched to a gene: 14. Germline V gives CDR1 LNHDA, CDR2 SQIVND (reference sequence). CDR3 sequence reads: CASSTLTPGLGGETQYF. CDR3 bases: TGTGCCAGTAGTACCCTAACACCGGGACTAGGAGGAGAGACCCAGTACTTC.